What follows is one TCR beta chain and its context. This entry belongs to a study of blood T cell repertoires in COVID-19. Clones were sequenced by immunoSEQ multiplex PCR, and TCRdb holds only the in-frame ones, with some missing. The repertoire holds around 200,000 clones, with roughly 80% as singletons. This CDR3 comprises 14 residues. The V and J ends lost 4 bases and 6 bases respectively, with 12 bases between them. The germline CDR1 and CDR2 sequences are LNHDA and SQIVND (reference sequence). This chain links TRBV19 with TRBJ1-4; D remains ambiguous. The sample taken for sequencing was peripheral blood. The source of this sequence is a human donor in a cohort sampled during active COVID-19. The CDR3 DNA reads as TGTGCCAGTAGTAACCACTATTTGGATGAAAAACTGTTTTTT. Amino acid sequence: CASSNHYLDEKLFF.